This TCR beta chain emerged from a study of cytomegalovirus exposure and HLA in healthy donors. Findings and caveats of the study: Several top significant clusters appeared, in a later analysis, to be linked to common viral pathogens. Previously analyzed data showed that most TCR beta V segments were productive at a frequency of about 90% or about 30%.

Use of 60 Vbeta and 13 Jbeta primers characterized the PCR. Profiling relied on immunoSEQ multiplex PCR, and the TCRdb table lists in-frame clones only, not all of them. The table lists roughly 190,000 clones, 80% to 85% of them singletons. A note on this clone: Its antigen is undetermined.

There are 15 residues in the CDR3. CDR1 MGHRA and CDR2 YSYEKL come from the germline V gene. The ends lost 3 bases at V and 2 bases at J; junction bases unmatched: 6. The study sampled nominally healthy donors, though unrecorded immune exposures were likely. The chain is built from TRBV4-1 and TRBJ2-7, with 8 bases matching TRBD2. The receptor comes from a man between 35 and 55 years old in good health and CMV-seropositive. Sequencing was performed on PBMCs. The CDR3 is CASSHTTSGPYEQYF. The CDR3 DNA reads as TGCGCCAGCAGCCACACCACTAGCGGCCCCTACGAGCAGTACTTC.